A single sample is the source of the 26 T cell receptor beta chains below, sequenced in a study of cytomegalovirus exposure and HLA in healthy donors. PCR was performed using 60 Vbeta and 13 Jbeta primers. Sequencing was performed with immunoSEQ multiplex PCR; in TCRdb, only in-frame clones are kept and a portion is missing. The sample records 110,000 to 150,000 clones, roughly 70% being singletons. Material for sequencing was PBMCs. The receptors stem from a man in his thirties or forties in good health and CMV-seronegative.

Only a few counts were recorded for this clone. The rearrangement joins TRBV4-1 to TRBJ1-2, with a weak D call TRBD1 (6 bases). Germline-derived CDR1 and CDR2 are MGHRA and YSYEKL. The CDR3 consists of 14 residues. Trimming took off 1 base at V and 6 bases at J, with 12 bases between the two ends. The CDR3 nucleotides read TGCGCCAGCAGCCAAGTGGGCGAGGGGGATGGCTACACCTTC. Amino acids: CASSQVGEGDGYTF.

Here the CDR3 DNA reads TGCGCCAGCAGCGCAAAGAGAATGAACACTGAAGCTTTCTTT. Translating it yields CASSAKRMNTEAFF. The genes are TRBV5-1 and TRBJ1-1; D unresolved. CDR1 and CDR2 (germline): SGHRS, YFSETQ. The length of the CDR3 is 14 residues. The V end lost 4 bases, the J end lost 0 bases, and 10 bases lay between the germline ends.

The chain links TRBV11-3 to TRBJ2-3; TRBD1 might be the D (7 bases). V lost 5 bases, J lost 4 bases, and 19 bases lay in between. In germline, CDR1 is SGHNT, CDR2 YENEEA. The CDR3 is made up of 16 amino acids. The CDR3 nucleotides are TGTGCCAGCAGCGAGGGGACTTCAGGGGGGTCAGATACGCAGTATTTT. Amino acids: CASSEGTSGGSDTQYF.

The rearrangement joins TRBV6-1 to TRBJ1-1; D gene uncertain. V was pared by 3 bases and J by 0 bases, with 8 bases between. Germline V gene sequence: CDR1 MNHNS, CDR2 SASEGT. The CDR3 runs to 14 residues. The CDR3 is CASSDSRLNTEAFF. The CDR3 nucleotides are TGTGCCAGCAGTGATTCCAGGCTGAACACTGAAGCTTTCTTT.

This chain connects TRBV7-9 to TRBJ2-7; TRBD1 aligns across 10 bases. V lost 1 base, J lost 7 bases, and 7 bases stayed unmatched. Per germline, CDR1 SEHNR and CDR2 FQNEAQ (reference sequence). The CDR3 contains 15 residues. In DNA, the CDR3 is TGTGCCAGCAGCTTAGAGGGACAGGGGATAAGTGAGCAGTACTTC. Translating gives CASSLEGQGISEQYF.

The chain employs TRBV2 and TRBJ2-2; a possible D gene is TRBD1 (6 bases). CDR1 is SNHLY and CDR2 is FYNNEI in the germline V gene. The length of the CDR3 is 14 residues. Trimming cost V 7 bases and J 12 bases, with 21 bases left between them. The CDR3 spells CASKQESLQGKLFF. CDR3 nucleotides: TGTGCCAGCAAGCAGGAGTCGCTCCAGGGGAAGCTGTTTTTT. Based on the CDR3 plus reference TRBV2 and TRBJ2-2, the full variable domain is EPEVTQTPSHQVTQMGQEVILRCVPISNHLYFYWYRQILGQKVEFLVSFYNNEISEKSEIFDDQFSVERPDGSNFTLKIRSTKLEDSAMYFCASKQESLQGKLFFGEGSRLTVL.

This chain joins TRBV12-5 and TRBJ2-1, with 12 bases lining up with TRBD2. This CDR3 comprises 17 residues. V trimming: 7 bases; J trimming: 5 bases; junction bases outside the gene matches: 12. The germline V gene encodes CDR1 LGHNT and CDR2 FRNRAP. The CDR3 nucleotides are TGTGCTAGTGCCTTTGAGCCGACTAGCGGGGGAAACAATGAGCAGTTCTTC. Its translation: CASAFEPTSGGNNEQFF.

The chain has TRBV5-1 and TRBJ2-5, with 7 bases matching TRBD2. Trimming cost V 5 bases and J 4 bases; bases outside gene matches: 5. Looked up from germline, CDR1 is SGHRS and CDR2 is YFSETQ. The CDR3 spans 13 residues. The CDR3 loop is CASSPPGGETQYF. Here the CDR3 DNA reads TGCGCCAGCAGTCCACCGGGGGGAGAGACCCAGTACTTC.

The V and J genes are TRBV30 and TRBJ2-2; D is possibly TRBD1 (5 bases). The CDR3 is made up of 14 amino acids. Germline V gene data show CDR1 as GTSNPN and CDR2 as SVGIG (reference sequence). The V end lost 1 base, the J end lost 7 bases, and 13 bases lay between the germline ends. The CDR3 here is CAWSGVGQNGELFF. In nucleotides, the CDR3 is TGTGCCTGGAGTGGGGTGGGGCAGAACGGGGAGCTGTTTTTT.

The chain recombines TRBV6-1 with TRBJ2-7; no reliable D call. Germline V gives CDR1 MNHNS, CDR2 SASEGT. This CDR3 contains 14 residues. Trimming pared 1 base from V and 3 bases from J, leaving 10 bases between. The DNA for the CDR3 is TGTGCCAGCAGTGAAGGGTATGGGCTCTACGAGCAGTACTTC. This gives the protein CASSEGYGLYEQYF.

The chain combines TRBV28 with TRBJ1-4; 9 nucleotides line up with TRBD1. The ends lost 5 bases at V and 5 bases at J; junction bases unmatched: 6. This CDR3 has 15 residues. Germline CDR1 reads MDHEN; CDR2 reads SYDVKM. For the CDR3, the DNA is TGTGCCAGCAGTCCGTCCGGGACAGGGAATGAAAAACTGTTTTTT. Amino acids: CASSPSGTGNEKLFF.

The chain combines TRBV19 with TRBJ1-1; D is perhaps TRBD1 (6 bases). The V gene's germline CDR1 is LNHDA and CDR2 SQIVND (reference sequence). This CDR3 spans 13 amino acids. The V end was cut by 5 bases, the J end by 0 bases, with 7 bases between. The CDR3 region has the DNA TGTGCCAGTAGTGACAGGTTGAACACTGAAGCTTTCTTT. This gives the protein CASSDRLNTEAFF. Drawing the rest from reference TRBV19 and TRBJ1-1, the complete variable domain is DGGITQSPKYLFRKEGQNVTLSCEQNLNHDAMYWYRQDPGQGLRLIYYSQIVNDFQKGDIAEGYSVSREKKESFPLTVTSAQKNPTAFYLCASSDRLNTEAFFGQGTRLTVV.

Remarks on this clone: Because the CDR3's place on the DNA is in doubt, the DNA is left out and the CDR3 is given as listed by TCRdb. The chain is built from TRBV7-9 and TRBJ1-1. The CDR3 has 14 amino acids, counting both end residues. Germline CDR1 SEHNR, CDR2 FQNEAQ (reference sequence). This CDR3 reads CASSLVASGTEAFF.

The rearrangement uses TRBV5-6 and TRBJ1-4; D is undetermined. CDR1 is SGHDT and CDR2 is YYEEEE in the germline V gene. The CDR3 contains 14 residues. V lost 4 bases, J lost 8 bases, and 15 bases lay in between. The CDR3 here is CASSLGGGEEKLFF. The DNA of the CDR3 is TGTGCCAGCAGCCTCGGAGGCGGGGAAGAAAAACTGTTTTTT.

CDR3 in amino acids: CASSYTESTIYF. CDR3 nucleotide sequence: TGTGCCAGCAGTTACACGGAGAGCACCATATATTTT. The rearrangement links TRBV6-6 to TRBJ1-3, with D uncertain. The CDR3 is 12 amino acids. V lost 2 bases and J 9 bases, leaving 8 bases between the germline ends. From germline, CDR1 is MNHNY and CDR2 SVGAGI (reference sequence).

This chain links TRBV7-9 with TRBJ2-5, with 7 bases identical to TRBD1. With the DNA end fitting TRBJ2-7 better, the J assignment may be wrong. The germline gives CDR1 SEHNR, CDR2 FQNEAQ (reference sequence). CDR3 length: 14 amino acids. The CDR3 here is CASSVGQTAYEQYF. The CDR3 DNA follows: TGTGCCAGCAGCGTGGGACAGACTGCCTACGAGCAGTACTTC.

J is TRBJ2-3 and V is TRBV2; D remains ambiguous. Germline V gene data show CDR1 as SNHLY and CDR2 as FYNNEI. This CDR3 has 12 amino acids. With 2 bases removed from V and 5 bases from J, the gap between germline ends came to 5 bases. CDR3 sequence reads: CASSEREDTQYF. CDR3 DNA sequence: TGTGCCAGCAGTGAAAGAGAAGATACGCAGTATTTT.

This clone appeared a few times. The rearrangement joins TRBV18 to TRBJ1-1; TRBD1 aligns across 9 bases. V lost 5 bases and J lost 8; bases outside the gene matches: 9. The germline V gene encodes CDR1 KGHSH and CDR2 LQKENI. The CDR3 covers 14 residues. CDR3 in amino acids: CASSLGQGLPEAFF. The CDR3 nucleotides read TGTGCCAGCTCATTAGGACAGGGGCTGCCAGAAGCTTTCTTT.

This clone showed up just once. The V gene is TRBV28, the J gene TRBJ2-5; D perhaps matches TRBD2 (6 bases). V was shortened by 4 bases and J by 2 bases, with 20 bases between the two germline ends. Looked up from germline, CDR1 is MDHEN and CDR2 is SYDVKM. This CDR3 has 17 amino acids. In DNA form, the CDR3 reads TGTGCCAGCAGTTCGACTCGGGACTCACATTCACAAGAGACCCAGTACTTC. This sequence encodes CASSSTRDSHSQETQYF.

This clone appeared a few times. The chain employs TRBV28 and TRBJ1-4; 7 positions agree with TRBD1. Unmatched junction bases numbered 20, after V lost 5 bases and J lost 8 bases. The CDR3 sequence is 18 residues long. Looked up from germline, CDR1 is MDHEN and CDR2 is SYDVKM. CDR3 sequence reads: CASSPKNRGWGRWEKLFF. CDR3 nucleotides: TGTGCCAGCAGTCCCAAAAACAGGGGATGGGGCCGTTGGGAAAAACTGTTTTTT.

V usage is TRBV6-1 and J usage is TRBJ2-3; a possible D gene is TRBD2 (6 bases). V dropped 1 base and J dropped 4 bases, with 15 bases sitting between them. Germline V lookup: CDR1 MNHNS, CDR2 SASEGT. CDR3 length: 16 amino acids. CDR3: CASSEGAGREADTQYF. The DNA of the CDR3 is TGTGCCAGCAGTGAAGGGGCGGGACGAGAAGCAGATACGCAGTATTTT.

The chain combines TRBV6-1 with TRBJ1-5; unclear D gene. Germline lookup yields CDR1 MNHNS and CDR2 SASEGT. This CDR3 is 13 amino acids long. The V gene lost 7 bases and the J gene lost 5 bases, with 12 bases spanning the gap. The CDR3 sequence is CASTVRDDQPQHF. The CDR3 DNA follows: TGTGCCAGCACGGTTCGGGATGATCAGCCCCAGCATTTT.

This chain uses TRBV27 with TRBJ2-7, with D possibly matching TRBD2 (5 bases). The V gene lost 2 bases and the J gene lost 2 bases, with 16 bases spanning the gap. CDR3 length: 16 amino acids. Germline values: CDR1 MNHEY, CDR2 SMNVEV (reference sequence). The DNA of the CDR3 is TGTGCCAGCAGTTTAGGGCCGGGGAGTGTCACCTACGAGCAGTACTTC. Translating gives CASSLGPGSVTYEQYF.

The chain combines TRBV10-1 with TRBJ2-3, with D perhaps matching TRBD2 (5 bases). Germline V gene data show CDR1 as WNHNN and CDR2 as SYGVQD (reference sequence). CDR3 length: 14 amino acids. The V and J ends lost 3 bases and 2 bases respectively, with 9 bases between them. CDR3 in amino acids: CASSDTRDTDTQYF. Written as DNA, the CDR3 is TGCGCCAGCAGTGACACACGGGACACAGATACGCAGTATTTT.

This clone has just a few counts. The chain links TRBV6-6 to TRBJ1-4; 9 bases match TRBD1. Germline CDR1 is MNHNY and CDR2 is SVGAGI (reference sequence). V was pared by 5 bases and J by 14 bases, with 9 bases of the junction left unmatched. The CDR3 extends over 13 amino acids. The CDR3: CASSRQGGSWLFF. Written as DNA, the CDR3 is TGTGCCAGCAGTAGACAGGGGGGAAGCTGGCTGTTTTTT.

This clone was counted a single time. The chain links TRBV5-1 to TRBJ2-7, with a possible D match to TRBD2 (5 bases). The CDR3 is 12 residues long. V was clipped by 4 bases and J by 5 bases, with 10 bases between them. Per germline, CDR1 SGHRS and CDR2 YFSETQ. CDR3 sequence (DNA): TGCGCCAGCAGCCGCACTAGAGACGAGCAGTACTTC. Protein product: CASSRTRDEQYF.